This TCR beta chain was retrieved from a study of T cell repertoires in breast cancer. For the study at large: There were nine healthy control donors.

On this clonotype itself: Being one base from a much bigger clone, this may be a read error.

An expanded emulsion RT-PCR with primers for all TCR V genes paired CD8+ T cell chains. Blocking oligonucleotides added to a second nested PCR suppressed unpaired genes. TCRdb independently ran MiXCR on the emulsion pairing reads; one entry per CDR3 protein. The data show some 37,000 distinct CDR3 sequences, with under 60% seen just once and approximately 60% held by the top ten. Sequenced sample: CD8+ T cells. This receptor was identified in a pool of human donors with breast cancer or a healthy control (not recorded which).

The CDR3 loop is CASSYPHHRPQHF. CDR3 sequence (DNA): TGTGCCAGCAGTTATCCCCATCACCGGCCCCAGCATTTT. The chain combines TRBV28 with TRBJ1-5; no reliable D call. The CDR3 spans 13 residues. The V gene lost 4 bases and the J gene lost 9 bases, with 13 bases spanning the gap. Per the germline V gene, CDR1 is MDHEN and CDR2 is SYDVKM.